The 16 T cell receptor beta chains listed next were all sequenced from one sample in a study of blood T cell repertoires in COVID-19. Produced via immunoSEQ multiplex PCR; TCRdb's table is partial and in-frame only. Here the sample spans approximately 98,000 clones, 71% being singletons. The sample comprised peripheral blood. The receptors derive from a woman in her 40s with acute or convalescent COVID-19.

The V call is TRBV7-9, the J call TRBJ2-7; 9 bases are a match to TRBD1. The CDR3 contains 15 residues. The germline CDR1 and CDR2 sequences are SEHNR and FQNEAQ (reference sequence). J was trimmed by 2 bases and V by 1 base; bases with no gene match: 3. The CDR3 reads CASSLEGTGPYEQYF. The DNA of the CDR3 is TGTGCCAGCAGCTTAGAGGGGACAGGGCCCTACGAGCAGTACTTC.

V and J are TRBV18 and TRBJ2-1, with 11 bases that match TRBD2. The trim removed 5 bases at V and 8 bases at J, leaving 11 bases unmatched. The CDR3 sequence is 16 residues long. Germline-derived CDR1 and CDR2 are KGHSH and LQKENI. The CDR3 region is CASSSVAGGPVDEQFF. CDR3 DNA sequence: TGTGCCAGCTCATCGGTAGCGGGGGGGCCGGTGGATGAGCAGTTCTTC. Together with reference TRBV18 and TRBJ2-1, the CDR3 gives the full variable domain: NAGVMQNPRHLVRRRGQEARLRCSPMKGHSHVYWYRQLPEEGLKFMVYLQKENIIDESGMPKERFSAEFPKEGPSILRIQQVVRGDSAAYFCASSSVAGGPVDEQFFGPGTRLTVL.

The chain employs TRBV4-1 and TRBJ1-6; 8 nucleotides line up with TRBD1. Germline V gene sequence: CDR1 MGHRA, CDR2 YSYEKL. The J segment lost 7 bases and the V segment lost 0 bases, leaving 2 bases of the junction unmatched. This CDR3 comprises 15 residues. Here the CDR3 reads CASSQEDRANSPLHF. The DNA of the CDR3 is TGCGCCAGCAGCCAAGAGGACAGGGCGAATTCACCCCTCCACTTT.

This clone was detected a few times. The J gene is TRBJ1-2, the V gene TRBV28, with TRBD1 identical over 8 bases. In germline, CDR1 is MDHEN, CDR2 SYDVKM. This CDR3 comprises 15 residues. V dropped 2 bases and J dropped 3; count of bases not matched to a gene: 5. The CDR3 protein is CASSLTDRGDYGYTF. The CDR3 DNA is TGTGCCAGCAGTTTAACCGACAGGGGAGACTATGGCTACACCTTC.

The CDR3 sequence is CASSSGHNPYEQYF. The CDR3 nucleotides are TGTGCCAGCAGCTCCGGACACAACCCCTACGAGCAGTACTTC. The gene calls are TRBV5-6 and TRBJ2-7; possibly TRBD1 for D (5 bases). V dropped 3 bases and J dropped 2 bases, with 12 bases sitting between them. The CDR3 has 14 residues. Germline CDR1 SGHDT, CDR2 YYEEEE. The variable domain in full, completed from reference TRBV5-6 and TRBJ2-7, reads DAGVTQSPTHLIKTRGQQVTLRCSPKSGHDTVSWYQQALGQGPQFIFQYYEEEERQRGNFPDRFSGHQFPNYSSELNVNALLLGDSALYLCASSSGHNPYEQYFGPGTRLTVT.

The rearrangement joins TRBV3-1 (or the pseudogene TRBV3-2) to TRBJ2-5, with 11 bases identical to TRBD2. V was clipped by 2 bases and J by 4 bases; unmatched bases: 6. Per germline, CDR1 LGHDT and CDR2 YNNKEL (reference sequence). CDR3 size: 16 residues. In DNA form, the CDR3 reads TGTGCCAGCAGCCAACTCCAGACTAGCGGGGCAGAGACCCAGTACTTC. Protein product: CASSQLQTSGAETQYF.

In DNA, the CDR3 is TGTGCCAGCAGCTACCGACTAGCGGGGGGGAGAGAGACCCAGTACTTC. This translates into CASSYRLAGGRETQYF. The chain joins TRBV5-8 to TRBJ2-5, with TRBD2 identical over 14 bases. This CDR3 comprises 16 residues. Germline values: CDR1 SGHTS, CDR2 YDEGEE. Trimming at V came to 3 bases and at J to 4 bases, leaving 5 bases not matched to a gene.

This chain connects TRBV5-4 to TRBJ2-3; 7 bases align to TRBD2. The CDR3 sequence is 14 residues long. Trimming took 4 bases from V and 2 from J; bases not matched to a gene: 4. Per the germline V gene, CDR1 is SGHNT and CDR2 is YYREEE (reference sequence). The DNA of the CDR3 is TGTGCCAGCAGCGGGGGAGGGGACACAGATACGCAGTATTTT. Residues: CASSGGGDTDTQYF.

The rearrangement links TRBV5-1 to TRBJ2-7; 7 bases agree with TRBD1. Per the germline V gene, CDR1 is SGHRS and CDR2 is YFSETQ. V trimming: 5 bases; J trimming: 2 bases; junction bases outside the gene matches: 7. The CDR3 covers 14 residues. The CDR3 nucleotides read TGCGCCAGCAGAGTCACAGGGGAAGCCTACGAGCAGTACTTC. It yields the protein CASRVTGEAYEQYF.

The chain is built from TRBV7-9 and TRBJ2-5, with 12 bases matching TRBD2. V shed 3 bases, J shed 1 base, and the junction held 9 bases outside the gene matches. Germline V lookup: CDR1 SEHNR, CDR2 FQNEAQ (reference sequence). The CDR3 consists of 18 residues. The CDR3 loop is CASSFPTSGGSPQETQYF. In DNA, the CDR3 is TGTGCCAGCAGCTTTCCGACTAGCGGGGGCAGCCCCCAAGAGACCCAGTACTTC.

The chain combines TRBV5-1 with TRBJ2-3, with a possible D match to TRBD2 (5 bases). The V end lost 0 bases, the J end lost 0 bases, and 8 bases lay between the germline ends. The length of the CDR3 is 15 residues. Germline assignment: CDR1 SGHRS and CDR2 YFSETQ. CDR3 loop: CASSLESGSTDTQYF. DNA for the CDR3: TGCGCCAGCAGCTTGGAAAGCGGTAGCACAGATACGCAGTATTTT.

For the CDR3, the DNA is TGTGCCAGCAGTTTTGCAGGGGGTTCCGTCAGGGGGACCATGAACACTGAAGCTTTCTTT. It is translated as CASSFAGGSVRGTMNTEAFF. V gene TRBV28 combines with J gene TRBJ1-1, with 7 bases fitting TRBD1. The trim removed 3 bases at V and 0 bases at J, leaving 19 bases unmatched. CDR3 length: 20 residues. The germline V gene has CDR1 MDHEN and CDR2 SYDVKM.

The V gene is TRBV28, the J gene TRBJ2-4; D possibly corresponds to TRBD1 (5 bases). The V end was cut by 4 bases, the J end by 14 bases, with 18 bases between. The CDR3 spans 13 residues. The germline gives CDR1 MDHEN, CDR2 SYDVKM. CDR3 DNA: TGTGCCAGCAGTTCCCAGGGAAGGGCTAGGGAGTACTTC. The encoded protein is CASSSQGRAREYF.

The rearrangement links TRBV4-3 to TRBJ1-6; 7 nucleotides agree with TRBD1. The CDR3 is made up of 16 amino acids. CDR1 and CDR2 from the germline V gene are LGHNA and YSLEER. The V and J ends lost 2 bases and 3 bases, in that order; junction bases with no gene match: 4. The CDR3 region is CASSQSTGSYNSPLHF. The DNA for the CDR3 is TGCGCCAGCAGCCAATCGACAGGGAGCTATAATTCACCCCTCCACTTT.

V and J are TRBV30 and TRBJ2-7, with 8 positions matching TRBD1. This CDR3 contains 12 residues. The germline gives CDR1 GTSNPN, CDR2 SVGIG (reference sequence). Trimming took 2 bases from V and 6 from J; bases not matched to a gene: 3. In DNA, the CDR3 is TGTGCCTGGAGTTTCGACAGGGGCGAGCAGTACTTC. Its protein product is CAWSFDRGEQYF.

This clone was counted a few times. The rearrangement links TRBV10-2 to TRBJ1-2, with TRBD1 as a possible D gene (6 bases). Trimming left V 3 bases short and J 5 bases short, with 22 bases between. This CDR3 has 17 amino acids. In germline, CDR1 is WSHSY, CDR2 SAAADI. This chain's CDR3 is CASSEPGQALNFYGYTF. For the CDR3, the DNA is TGCGCCAGCAGTGAACCGGGACAAGCCCTCAATTTTTATGGCTACACCTTC.